This T cell receptor beta chain was recorded in a study of cytomegalovirus exposure and HLA in healthy donors (dated by TCRdb to 2015 to 2018). About the full investigation: An earlier analysis of several hundred of the donors reported more than 250 Gb of sequence data and around 120 million unique TCR beta sequences from around 200 million T cells. About 300 gigabases of sequencing data and roughly 81 million unique TCR sequences made up an early release that covered 500 to 700 HLA-typed donors. Of the approximately 370 genotyped donors, roughly 76% were placed in the genetic ancestry cluster associated with self-reported Caucasian donors. The study was designed to test whether signatures of past pathogen exposure could be identified by cataloging public T cell receptors. The T cell repertoires of about 700 subjects were profiled by immunosequencing and related to cytomegalovirus serostatus. Besides the first cohort of 550 to 750 subjects, a separate validation cohort made up of over 100 different subjects was used. The study combined high-throughput TCR immunosequencing, statistical association of individual TCRs with disease status, and machine learning to predict cytomegalovirus infection status. A later analysis re-analyzed previously published TCR beta repertoires from roughly 690 donors and added high-resolution HLA genotyping to study TCR occurrence patterns. In the later analysis, no new phenotypic data were used to find candidate immune exposures; instead, reliance was placed on TCR beta sequences and their occurrence across donors. An earlier analysis of 500 to 750 of the donors applied high-throughput TCR beta sequencing to assess whether each TCR beta V gene segment acted as functional or pseudogenic. Donor age, sex, ethnicity and CMV serostatus were compiled alongside the repertoire data. A later genetic analysis used genome-wide SNP genotypes for about three fifths of the 666 donors, treating that subset as a discovery cohort. All discovery cohort repertoires had been generated on a single sequencing platform. Both class I and class II loci were covered by HLA typing, at four-digit resolution. Typing coverage varied by locus: about 620-640 donors for A, B, C, DRB1 and DQB1; approximately 500 for DQA1; approximately 610 for DPA1; roughly 450 for DPB1. About 5 DR-DQ haplotypes were handled as single units for association and clustering, since linkage in the cohort was strong. Among about 390 genotyped donors of the cohort, an average of approximately 240,000 unique TCR beta nucleotide sequences were sequenced per donor, approximately 20% of them non-productive.

Library method: the immunoSEQ multiplex PCR assay. For the multiplex PCR, a mixture combining 60 forward primers for TCR Vbeta segments and 13 reverse primers for TCR Jbeta segments was used. A multiplex PCR assay on genomic DNA amplified the CDR3 region of rearranged TCR beta genes. On the Illumina HiSeq System, the amplified TCR beta libraries were sequenced as 87-base-pair reads. From the authors' description of their analysis: Across the 640 or so repertoires, a later analysis counted roughly 77 million unique TCR beta chains, approximately 10 million of which were shared by at least two donors. Raw reads were error-corrected and collapsed into unique sequences with a nearest-neighbor algorithm that merged closely related sequences to remove PCR and sequencing errors. Alignment of CDR3 sequences to IMGT reference sequences was used to assign V, D and J gene segments. For a sequence to be retained, at least a six-nucleotide match to both a V gene segment and a J gene segment was required. A rearrangement counted as productive if the CDR3 had no stop codons and remained in frame with V and J, and every other rearrangement counted as non-productive. CDR3 was defined by IMGT convention, running from the second conserved V-encoded cysteine to the conserved J-encoded phenylalanine. The earlier analysis of 587 of the donors excluded any sequence lacking an unambiguous match to a single V gene segment. An earlier analysis of over 450 of the donors classified V segments as functional when productive rearrangements were above 56.7% and as segregating when the standard deviation between donors was above 5%. A statistical classification framework was built for diagnosing cytomegalovirus status from the catalog of TCR beta chain sequences. In a later analysis, TCR nucleotide sequences were compared against IMGT/GENE-DB human TR gene sequences so that V and J genes could be assigned. Using the TCRdist pipeline, a later analysis assigned CDR3 sequences along with most-parsimonious VDJ recombination scenarios. In a later analysis, each TCR beta chain was defined by its CDR3 amino acid sequence together with its V-gene family, and reads without a unique V-gene family were excluded. As a way to deal with suspected cross-contamination and a sequencing artifact, a later analysis dropped 450 to 600 nucleotide sequences that were highly shared and had low generation probability. In a later analysis, a clonal expansion index was calculated for each public chain from normalized within-repertoire ranks of inferred template counts. In a later analysis, generation probabilities were computed with a VDJ recombination model fitted to out-of-frame rearrangements, and the resulting probabilities were checked against IGoR. In a later analysis, hypergeometric tests were used to score TCR-TCR, TCR-HLA and TCR-CMV co-occurrence, with a repertoire-size bias correction applied to TCR pairs. False discovery rates were estimated in a later analysis by permuting HLA or CMV assignments 20 times. In a later analysis, co-occurring TCRs were grouped with DBSCAN, and TCRdist sequence similarity was added when clustering was performed within HLA-allele-positive subsets. Repertoires with fewer than 30,000 or more than 120,000 public chains were left out of co-occurrence clustering, as were four to six repertoires with anomalous nucleotide sharing. TCRdb re-hosts the immuneACCESS table, in-frame sequences only. Its copies lack some clones; in the studies checked, an unresolved V gene accounts for under half of them, and the cause for the rest is not known. The DNA gave D and trimming, while V, J and clone size come from that table. This sample has 180,000 or so clones in its table, and over 65% of those were observed once. Together, the top ten hold 0.098% of the sample.

Broader findings and caveats from the paper: It was suggested by the authors that the approach could potentially be generalized to other disease states and immunological phenotypes. Because counts were too low, 15 to 20 rarely observed V segments, including chromosome 9 orphons, were excluded from the earlier analysis of a few hundred of the donors. The cohort was sequenced for TCR beta chains only, and without alpha or paired-chain data the features that could be detected were limited. An earlier analysis of around 500 of the donors showed that most TCR beta V segments appeared in productive rearrangements either about 90% or about 30% of the time, which broadly matched IMGT annotations. A total of fewer than 200 TCR beta chains were listed by the study as associated with cytomegalovirus. Correlated functional status among segregating V segments might be attributable to linkage disequilibrium, but an unknown experimental factor could not be ruled out. Across donors, most TCR sequences were observed very rarely, whereas some public TCRs were present in many individuals. Sequencing depth was assumed to be roughly uniform across donors in the presence/absence analyses, though that assumption may not hold. HLA typing was unavailable for some donors at each locus, so association tests used only the typed subset. In vitro tests confirmed that a few of the cytomegalovirus-associated TCR beta chains recognize cytomegalovirus antigens. In a later analysis, HLA-associated TCR beta chains showed more clonal expansion and lower generation probabilities than non-associated chains that were equally common. At a false discovery rate of 0.05, a later analysis linked some 17,000 TCR beta sequences to specific HLA alleles. A further reported finding was that TCR beta sequences accurately predicted the HLA-A and HLA-B alleles for most subjects in the first cohort. In a later analysis, several top co-occurrence clusters were reported to appear linked to parvovirus B19, influenza, CMV and Epstein-Barr virus. Some IMGT-functional V segments, including TRBV6-2 and TRBV6-3, could not be told apart with the 87-base-pair reads, so those segments were excluded. The classifier was reported to diagnose cytomegalovirus status with high specificity and sensitivity in both the original and validation cohorts. Immune exposure information for the cohort was limited to CMV serostatus. According to a later analysis, most CMV-associated TCR beta chains appeared to be HLA-restricted, and the HLA associations seemed to be driven largely by CMV exposure. A cluster of highly shared sequence variants was judged likely to be a technical artifact of the sequencing pipeline. In a later genetic analysis, a missense DCLRE1C variant was associated with V-gene and J-gene trimming of TCR beta chains, and the association was replicated in an independent cohort. When HLA alleles, especially DR and DQ, strongly co-occurred, TCR associations were difficult to assign to individual alleles. In a later analysis, the rate of TCR association differed among HLA loci, with DRB1 alleles having the most associated TCRs and HLA-C alleles having the fewest. In a later genetic analysis, fewer N-insertions in productive TCRs were reported among donors in an Asian-associated ancestry cluster than the approximately 710-donor mean.

The cohort consisted of fewer than 700 healthy bone marrow donors. Cohort members were all nominally healthy when sampled, although unrecorded immune exposures were likely present. The donor was CMV seronegative and was included in the group of about 350 seronegative cohort members. Each donor provided a peripheral blood sample, and peripheral blood mononuclear cells were used for TCR beta sequencing. Genomic DNA extraction from the blood cell samples was performed with the Qiagen DNeasy Blood Extraction Kit. In this sample, this clone turned up a few times. It has no known antigen specificity. Per-nucleotide qualities are absent, and no much larger clonotype sits a single base away. From its cysteine to its phenylalanine, the CDR3 spans 17 amino acids. The read is trimmed to its CDR3 DNA, 51 bases read in frame from base 1. The germline ends are 16 bases apart after V is trimmed by 0 bases and J by 2 bases.

Sequencing used PBMCs. Recombination linked TRBV6-7 to TRBJ1-2, with the D gene call left open. TRBV6-7 is flagged as an ORF with uncertain function. This sequence originates from a boy between 2 and 10 years old in good health and CMV-seronegative. The DNA sequence is as follows: TGTGCCAGCAGTTACTCAGCCCGGGTGGAAGTCAACTATGGCTACACCTTC. The encoded protein is CASSYSARVEVNYGYTF.